Sequencing of this TCR beta chain was carried out in a study of T cells in Graves' hyperthyroidism and ophthalmopathy. Points from the study as a whole: Blood samples included most of the expanded thyroid clonotypes exceeding 0.001. It was a median approximately 6.9 months before onset that the model predicted ophthalmopathy.

RNA transcripts yielded amplified TCR beta CDR3 regions. When the TCR CDR3 underwent first-round RT-PCR, the HTBI primer set was used. TCRdb re-called the multiplex PCR reads through MiXCR, storing one row per CDR3 protein. The sample shows 550,000 to 700,000 distinct CDR3 sequences, roughly 15% of them seen only once. It was uncontrolled infection, other autoimmune disease, pregnancy or lactation that excluded patients. This clonotype was picked up many times. Its antigen is not known. This receptor was taken from a woman in her 40s with Graves' ophthalmopathy. Specimen: blood.

DNA for the CDR3: TGTGCCAGCTCCCAAAAGGGGCACCAAGAGACCCAGTACTTC. Amino acids: CASSQKGHQETQYF. The V and J genes are TRBV18 and TRBJ2-5; weak D call: TRBD1 (5 bases). CDR1 and CDR2 (germline): KGHSH, LQKENI. V was trimmed by 6 bases and J by 0 bases, leaving 11 bases between them. The CDR3 sequence is 14 residues long. The full variable domain, its missing parts supplied by reference TRBV18 and TRBJ2-5, is NAGVMQNPRHLVRRRGQEARLRCSPMKGHSHVYWYRQLPEEGLKFMVYLQKENIIDESGMPKERFSAEFPKEGPSILRIQQVVRGDSAAYFCASSQKGHQETQYFGPGTRLLVL.